This T cell receptor beta chain was sequenced in a study of blood T cell repertoires in COVID-19. Profiled with immunoSEQ multiplex PCR; TCRdb holds only in-frame clones, not every one. The profile covers about 100,000 clones, with about 80% appearing a single time and roughly 29% taken by the ten largest. CDR1 and CDR2 (germline): GTSNPN, SVGIG (reference sequence). The CDR3 length is 12 residues. The V and J ends lost 3 bases and 10 bases respectively, with 15 bases between them. The V call is TRBV30, the J call TRBJ1-1; D is ambiguous. This clonotype was sampled from a man between 65 and 85 years old with active or convalescent COVID-19. Material: peripheral blood. CDR3 region: CAWSLLTGGAFF. The CDR3 bases are TGTGCCTGGAGCCTGCTCACTGGAGGAGCTTTCTTT.